These T cell receptor beta chains were read from a single sample in a study of response to subunit inactivated influenza vaccine. In TCRdb, the RT-PCR reads were re-called with MiXCR into one record per CDR3 protein. Of a few hundred thousand distinct CDR3 sequences in the sample, roughly 15% were seen once. Sample: PBMCs from blood, taken 11 to 12 days after vaccination. Source of these receptors: a man between 45 and 60 years old who received an inactivated influenza vaccine. CDR3s include the opening cysteine and the closing phenylalanine or tryptophan. A D gene is named only where the DNA matches it firmly. Rows give clone size only sometimes, using once, few, many, or a class for an expanded clone.

CDR3nt: TGTGCCAGCAGCTTGGAGCCCGGGACAGTAGCTAACTATGGCTACACCTTC
CDR3aa: CASSLEPGTVANYGYTF
abundance: few
v_gene: TRBV5-6
j_gene: TRBJ1-2
d_gene: TRBD1

CDR3nt: TGCGCCAGCAGCCAACAACACCAGGGGATTCAACTGGAGACCCAGTACTTC
CDR3aa: CASSQQHQGIQLETQYF
abundance: .
v_gene: TRBV4-1
j_gene: TRBJ2-5
d_gene: .

CDR3nt: TGCGCCAGCAGCTTGGGATCCCGGACTAGCGGGAGGGCCGGGTCCTACAATGAGCAGTTCTTC
CDR3aa: CASSLGSRTSGRAGSYNEQFF
abundance: few
v_gene: TRBV5-1
j_gene: TRBJ2-1
d_gene: TRBD2

CDR3nt: TGCAGTGCTAGAGAGTTCGGAATAGGGGATTCACCCCTCCACTTT
CDR3aa: CSAREFGIGDSPLHF
abundance: few
v_gene: TRBV20-1
j_gene: TRBJ1-6
d_gene: .

CDR3nt: TGTGCCAGCAGCCAAGCGGTACACTATGAAGCTTTCTTT
CDR3aa: CASSQAVHYEAFF
abundance: .
v_gene: TRBV4-2
j_gene: TRBJ1-1
d_gene: .

CDR3nt: TGTGCCAGCCGTCAAATGGGGCGTGAGACCCAGTACTTC
CDR3aa: CASRQMGRETQYF
abundance: .
v_gene: TRBV12-3/TRBV12-4
j_gene: TRBJ2-5
d_gene: .

CDR3nt: TGTGCCAGCAGCCGCGACAGGCCGCCCTCCTACGAGCAGTACTTC
CDR3aa: CASSRDRPPSYEQYF
abundance: few
v_gene: TRBV7-9
j_gene: TRBJ2-7
d_gene: .

CDR3nt: TGCAGTGCTAGGATCTCCTGGGAAAAACTGTTTTTT
CDR3aa: CSARISWEKLFF
abundance: .
v_gene: TRBV20-1
j_gene: TRBJ1-4
d_gene: .

CDR3nt: TGTGCCACCAGCAGAGACCCCGGACAGGGGCTCACTGAAGCTTTCTTT
CDR3aa: CATSRDPGQGLTEAFF
abundance: many
v_gene: TRBV15
j_gene: TRBJ1-1
d_gene: TRBD1

CDR3nt: TGTGCCAGCAGCTACCAGTGGCGAGAGACCCAGTACTTC
CDR3aa: CASSYQWRETQYF
abundance: few
v_gene: TRBV5-6
j_gene: TRBJ2-5
d_gene: .

CDR3nt: TGTGCCAGCAGCGCCACCTACGAGCAGTACTTC
CDR3aa: CASSATYEQYF
abundance: many
v_gene: TRBV7-2
j_gene: TRBJ2-7
d_gene: .

CDR3nt: TGTGCCAGCAGCGTAGGTGGAGAACCAAACAATGAGCAGTTCTTC
CDR3aa: CASSVGGEPNNEQFF
abundance: .
v_gene: TRBV9
j_gene: TRBJ2-1
d_gene: .

CDR3nt: TGTGCCAGCACCATGACAGGGGGTCAGCCCCAGCATTTT
CDR3aa: CASTMTGGQPQHF
abundance: .
v_gene: TRBV6-6
j_gene: TRBJ1-5
d_gene: TRBD1

CDR3nt: TGTGCCAGCAGCCCTCCGCCCCCCAAGGCCGGGGAGCTGTTTTTT
CDR3aa: CASSPPPPKAGELFF
abundance: .
v_gene: TRBV28
j_gene: TRBJ2-2
d_gene: .

CDR3nt: TGCGCCAGCAGCTTGTTACTGAACAATGAGCAGTTCTTC
CDR3aa: CASSLLLNNEQFF
abundance: .
v_gene: TRBV5-1
j_gene: TRBJ2-1
d_gene: .

CDR3nt: TGCAGTGCTAGGCGCGGGAGTGGGGGAGAGACCCAGTACTTC
CDR3aa: CSARRGSGGETQYF
abundance: once
v_gene: TRBV20-1
j_gene: TRBJ2-5
d_gene: TRBD2

CDR3nt: TGTGCCAGCAGCGGGCTAGCGGGAGCCCGACGGAACATTCAGTACTTC
CDR3aa: CASSGLAGARRNIQYF
abundance: many
v_gene: TRBV7-9
j_gene: TRBJ2-4
d_gene: TRBD2

CDR3nt: TGTGCCAGTAGTATATCTGGGACTAGCAGGAATGAGCAGTTCTTC
CDR3aa: CASSISGTSRNEQFF
abundance: many
v_gene: TRBV19
j_gene: TRBJ2-1
d_gene: TRBD2

CDR3nt: TGTGCCAGCAGCGTAGTAGCGGGAGCTGCTGAGCAGTTCTTC
CDR3aa: CASSVVAGAAEQFF
abundance: .
v_gene: TRBV9
j_gene: TRBJ2-1
d_gene: TRBD2

CDR3nt: TGTGCCAGTAGTATTATGAGGGGCAATCAGCCCCAGCATTTT
CDR3aa: CASSIMRGNQPQHF
abundance: .
v_gene: TRBV19
j_gene: TRBJ1-5
d_gene: .

CDR3nt: TGTGCCAGCAGCGTAGACGGGGGCGACTATGGCTACACCTTC
CDR3aa: CASSVDGGDYGYTF
abundance: few
v_gene: TRBV9
j_gene: TRBJ1-2
d_gene: .

CDR3nt: TGTGCCAGCAGCCAAGAGTATCTAGGAAACACCATATATTTT
CDR3aa: CASSQEYLGNTIYF
abundance: few
v_gene: TRBV14
j_gene: TRBJ1-3
d_gene: .

CDR3nt: TGTGCCAGCACCCCCGCCGCGGGGCACCGCACAGATACGCAGTATTTT
CDR3aa: CASTPAAGHRTDTQYF
abundance: few
v_gene: TRBV7-9
j_gene: TRBJ2-3
d_gene: .

CDR3nt: TGTGCCAGCAGGGGACGGGGGGGCCGCAGCACAGATACGCAGTATTTT
CDR3aa: CASRGRGGRSTDTQYF
abundance: few
v_gene: TRBV6-1
j_gene: TRBJ2-3
d_gene: TRBD2

CDR3nt: TGTGCCAGCAGCCTCACCAGGCTACTAGCGGGAGCTCACAATGAGCAGTTCTTC
CDR3aa: CASSLTRLLAGAHNEQFF
abundance: .
v_gene: TRBV7-8
j_gene: TRBJ2-1
d_gene: TRBD2

CDR3nt: TGTGCCAGCAGCTTAGTGGCAGGGCAAAACTACAATGAGCAGTTCTTC
CDR3aa: CASSLVAGQNYNEQFF
abundance: .
v_gene: TRBV7-2
j_gene: TRBJ2-1
d_gene: .

CDR3nt: TGTGCCAGCAGTTACGGGAGGGCTTTCTTT
CDR3aa: CASSYGRAFF
abundance: .
v_gene: TRBV6-6
j_gene: TRBJ1-1
d_gene: .